This passage covers 20 T cell receptor beta chains from one sample sequenced in a study of T cell repertoires in cytomegalovirus infection. TCRdb reprocessed the reads via MiXCR and lists one record per CDR3 protein. The data hold 290,000 or so distinct CDR3 sequences, with about 26% observed a single time. The source material was PBMCs. These receptor sequences come from a human donor in good health (CMV status not recorded). Some clones in this sample may be carry-over from other donors' samples.

This sequence joins TRBV10-3 and TRBJ1-1; D might be TRBD1 (6 bases). CDR3 size: 13 residues. V dropped 10 bases and J dropped 5 bases, with 17 bases sitting between them. The germline CDR1 and CDR2 sequences are ENHRY and SYGVKD. The CDR3 reads CATTSQGGTEAFF. Here the CDR3 DNA reads TGTGCCACTACATCACAAGGGGGTACTGAAGCTTTCTTT.

This clonotype occurred a few times. V and J are TRBV15 and TRBJ1-1; 8 nucleotides agree with TRBD1. Losses at the gene ends were 9 bases for V and 3 bases for J; bases not matched to a gene: 6. Germline V CDR1 and CDR2: LNHNV, YYDKDF (reference sequence). CDR3 length: 13 amino acids. The DNA for the CDR3 is TGTGCCACTGTCAGGGGGCGCGACACTGAAGCTTTCTTT. Translation: CATVRGRDTEAFF. Supplemented by reference TRBV15 and TRBJ1-1, the full variable domain reads DAMVIQNPRYQVTQFGKPVTLSCSQTLNHNVMYWYQQKSSQAPKLLFHYYDKDFNNEADTPDNFQSRRPNTSFCFLDIRSPGLGDTAMYLCATVRGRDTEAFFGQGTRLTVV.

The V call is TRBV27, the J call TRBJ1-3, with D maybe TRBD1 (5 bases). Germline V CDR1 and CDR2: MNHEY, SMNVEV (reference sequence). CDR3 length equals 15 residues. V was cut by 3 bases and J by 1 base, with 10 bases left in between. DNA of the CDR3: TGTGCCAGCAGTTTCCAGGGAAGGTCTGGAAACACCATATATTTT. Encoded protein: CASSFQGRSGNTIYF.

CDR3 DNA sequence: TGCAGTGCTAGAGGGCCGCGCACCGGGGAGCTGTTTTTT. The encoded protein is CSARGPRTGELFF. The chain links TRBV20-1 to TRBJ2-2; D ambiguous. Trimming removed 1 base from V and 4 bases from J, with 7 bases in between. The CDR3 runs to 13 residues. Germline V CDR1 and CDR2: DFQATT, SNEGSKA (reference sequence).

This clonotype was counted a few times. The chain employs TRBV11-2 and TRBJ2-1; the D is unclear. Germline V gene sequence: CDR1 SGHAT, CDR2 FQNNGV. The CDR3 totals 14 residues. Trimming shortened V by 8 bases and J by 4 bases, and 15 bases separated the two germline ends. The CDR3 nucleotides read TGTGCCAGCCACCCCAGCCGTGTGTACAATGAGCAGTTCTTC. As protein: CASHPSRVYNEQFF.

This clonotype was picked up a small number of times. This chain uses TRBV7-2 with TRBJ2-7; D gene ambiguous. This CDR3 contains 11 residues. The V end was cut by 2 bases, the J end by 9 bases, with 8 bases between. The germline CDR1 and CDR2 sequences are SGHTA and FQGNSA. Here the CDR3 reads CASSLSEMQYV. The CDR3 coding sequence is TGTGCCAGCAGCTTATCAGAGATGCAGTACGTC.

This clonotype has more than one count but fewer than ten. The chain combines TRBV7-2 with TRBJ1-1; TRBD1 might be the D (6 bases). CDR1 and CDR2 (germline): SGHTA, FQGNSA. V lost 2 bases and J 0 bases, leaving 10 bases between the germline ends. The CDR3 runs to 15 residues. The CDR3 DNA reads TGTGCCAGCAGCTTATCAGGGGCCATGAACACTGAAGCTTTCTTT. As protein: CASSLSGAMNTEAFF.

This clonotype was recorded a few times. This chain connects TRBV29-1 to TRBJ2-3; no reliable D call. This CDR3 is 10 amino acids long. Germline V CDR1 and CDR2: SQVTM, ANQGSEA. The V gene lost 3 bases and the J gene lost 4 bases, with 2 bases spanning the gap. For the CDR3, the DNA is TGCAGCGTTGACTCAGATACGCAGTATTTT. Its protein product is CSVDSDTQYF.

This clonotype was counted many times. The chain combines TRBV7-2 with TRBJ1-1; 8 nucleotides agree with TRBD1. V lost 3 bases, J lost 5 bases, and 5 bases stayed unmatched. CDR1 and CDR2 from the germline V gene are SGHTA and FQGNSA. The CDR3 has 14 amino acids. The CDR3 DNA reads as TGTGCCAGCAGCTTGGACAGGGAGGGTACTGAAGCTTTCTTT. It yields the protein CASSLDREGTEAFF.

This clonotype was seen more than once but under ten times. The chain carries TRBV28 and TRBJ2-7; the D gene is possibly TRBD1 (6 bases). The CDR3 extends over 14 amino acids. Germline V gene sequence: CDR1 MDHEN, CDR2 SYDVKM. The V end was cut by 5 bases, the J end by 9 bases, with 20 bases between. The CDR3: CASSHRDTDEGQYF. The CDR3 coding sequence is TGTGCCAGCAGTCACCGGGACACTGATGAAGGGCAGTACTTC. Filled out from reference TRBV28 and TRBJ2-7, the complete variable domain reads DVKVTQSSRYLVKRTGEKVFLECVQDMDHENMFWYRQDPGLGLRLIYFSYDVKMKEKGDIPEGYSVSREKKERFSLILESASTNQTSMYLCASSHRDTDEGQYFGPGTRLTVT.

The V and J genes are TRBV12-3 or TRBV12-4 and TRBJ1-2, with D maybe TRBD1 (5 bases). This CDR3 is 14 amino acids long. Trimming left V 3 bases short and J 4 bases short, with 12 bases between. The CDR3, as DNA: TGTGCCAGCAGTTTGGGACCTGACAGCTATGGCTACACCTTC. As protein: CASSLGPDSYGYTF.

A few counts support this clonotype. CDR3 coding DNA: TGTGCCAGCAGGGTAGCGGGGGCCATCTACAATGAGCAGTTCTTC. It specifies CASRVAGAIYNEQFF. The gene calls are TRBV2 and TRBJ2-1; 9 nucleotides agree with TRBD2. Germline V gene lookup returns CDR1 SNHLY and CDR2 FYNNEI. The CDR3 has 15 residues. The V gene end was trimmed by 6 bases and the J gene end by 3 bases; junction bases not matched to a gene: 6.

This clonotype was recorded a few times. This chain joins TRBV5-1 and TRBJ2-2, with TRBD1 matching 8 bases. V lost 4 bases, J lost 6 bases, and 8 bases stayed unmatched. The CDR3 is 15 amino acids. The germline V gene encodes CDR1 SGHRS and CDR2 YFSETQ. The DNA of the CDR3 is TGCGCCAGCAGCCCACCTGGACAGGGAGCCGGGGAGCTGTTTTTT. Residues: CASSPPGQGAGELFF.

The V and J genes are TRBV24-1 and TRBJ2-1, with D perhaps TRBD1 or TRBD2 (5 bases each). This CDR3 contains 13 residues. V shed 10 bases and J shed 5 bases, with 14 bases lying between them. Per the germline V gene, CDR1 is KGHDR and CDR2 is SFDVKD. DNA for the CDR3: TGTGCCACTACCGGGACGACAGACAATGAGCAGTTCTTC. This encodes CATTGTTDNEQFF.

There are a few counts of this clonotype. This sequence joins TRBV29-1 and TRBJ1-5; the D is unclear. The germline V gene has CDR1 SQVTM and CDR2 ANQGSEA. The ends were cut back, 6 bases at V and 0 bases at J, with 9 bases in the middle. The CDR3 has 13 residues. CDR3 region: CSVQSDSNQPQHF. The DNA of the CDR3 is TGCAGCGTCCAAAGCGATAGCAATCAGCCCCAGCATTTT.

The chain combines TRBV5-1 with TRBJ1-2; 10 bases agree with TRBD1. The length of the CDR3 is 17 residues. V shed 2 bases and J 2 bases; nucleotides not matched to a gene: 9. Looked up from germline, CDR1 is SGHRS and CDR2 is YFSETQ. CDR3 amino acids: CASSFIGPGQGNYGYTF. The CDR3 nucleotides are TGCGCCAGCAGCTTTATTGGACCGGGACAGGGGAACTATGGCTACACCTTC.

This sequence joins TRBV20-1 and TRBJ1-2; TRBD1 aligns across 11 bases. This CDR3 spans 13 amino acids. The V gene end was trimmed by 5 bases and the J gene end by 6 bases; junction bases not matched to a gene: 5. The V gene's germline CDR1 is DFQATT and CDR2 SNEGSKA (reference sequence). For the CDR3, the DNA is TGCAGTGCTCAGGACAGGGGGCGGAATGGCTACACCTTC. Translation gives CSAQDRGRNGYTF.

This clonotype came up a few times. The V and J genes are TRBV3-1 and TRBJ2-4, with D perhaps matching TRBD1 or TRBD2 (6 bases each). In germline, CDR1 is LGHDT, CDR2 YNNKEL (reference sequence). The CDR3 covers 15 residues. The V and J ends lost 5 bases and 2 bases respectively, with 13 bases between them. Written as DNA, the CDR3 is TGTGCCAGCAGCATAGGGGGGACAACCAAAAACATTCAGTACTTC. Translated, it gives CASSIGGTTKNIQYF.

In its sample, this clonotype was seen many times. The V call is TRBV24-1, the J call TRBJ1-5, with a tentative D call TRBD1 (5 bases). Trimming removed 9 bases from V and 2 bases from J, with 16 bases in between. Germline V lookup: CDR1 KGHDR, CDR2 SFDVKD. The CDR3 sequence is 15 residues long. The CDR3 DNA follows: TGTGCCACCCACAGAAGGGGCGGGGGCAATCAGCCCCAGCATTTT. It encodes CATHRRGGGNQPQHF.

This clonotype was found a few times. This chain uses TRBV5-1 with TRBJ2-1, with D tentatively TRBD1 or TRBD2 (5 bases each). Germline V gene sequence: CDR1 SGHRS, CDR2 YFSETQ. Trimming shortened V by 0 bases and J by 3 bases, and 13 bases separated the two germline ends. This CDR3 is built from 16 residues. CDR3 in amino acids: CASSLGQGRLYNEQFF. The CDR3 DNA follows: TGCGCCAGCAGCTTGGGGCAGGGACGGCTCTACAATGAGCAGTTCTTC.